This TCR beta chain is from a study of cytomegalovirus exposure and HLA in healthy donors. Assay: immunoSEQ multiplex PCR; the TCRdb copy retains only in-frame clones and omits some. The data contain fewer than 95,000 clones, around 94% of them singletons. From germline, CDR1 is KGHSH and CDR2 LQKENI. CDR3 size: 15 residues. Trimming removed 6 bases from V and 4 bases from J; junction bases left unmatched: 11. The donors were members of the validation cohort comprising over a hundred subjects, separate from the roughly 650-subject first cohort. This clonotype was obtained from a woman aged 18-29 years in good health and CMV-seronegative. Sequenced: PBMCs. The V and J genes are TRBV18 and TRBJ1-1; TRBD1 agrees at 7 bases. The CDR3 sequence: CASSPGNRGGTEAFF. As DNA, the CDR3 is TGTGCCAGCTCCCCAGGAAACAGGGGTGGCACTGAAGCTTTCTTT.